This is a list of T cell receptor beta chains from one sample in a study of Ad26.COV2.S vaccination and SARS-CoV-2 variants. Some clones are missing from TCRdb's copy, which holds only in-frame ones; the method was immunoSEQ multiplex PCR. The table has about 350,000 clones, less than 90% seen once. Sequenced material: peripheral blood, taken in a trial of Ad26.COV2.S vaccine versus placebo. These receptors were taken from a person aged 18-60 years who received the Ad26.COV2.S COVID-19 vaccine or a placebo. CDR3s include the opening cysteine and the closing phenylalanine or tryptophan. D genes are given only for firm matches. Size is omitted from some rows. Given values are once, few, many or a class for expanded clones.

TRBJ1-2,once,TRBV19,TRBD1,CASSSETGVIYGYTF,TGTGCCAGTAGTTCCGAGACAGGGGTTATCTATGGCTACACCTTC
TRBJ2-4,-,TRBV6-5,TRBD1,CASSSHDRGKNIQYF,TGTGCCAGCAGTTCCCACGACAGGGGGAAAAACATTCAGTACTTC
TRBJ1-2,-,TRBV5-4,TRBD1,CASSSLSRTGGIGYTF,TGTGCCAGCAGCTCCCTTTCCCGGACAGGGGGCATTGGCTACACCTTC
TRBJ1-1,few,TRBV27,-,CASSSGTLNTEAFF,TGTGCCAGCAGTTCGGGGACTTTGAACACTGAAGCTTTCTTT
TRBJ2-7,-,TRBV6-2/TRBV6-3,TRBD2,CASSSPDGGGQYEQYF,TGTGCCAGCAGTTCCCCCGATGGCGGGGGGCAATACGAGCAGTACTTC
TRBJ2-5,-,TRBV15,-,CATSDLGGATQETQYF,TGTGCCACCAGCGACTTGGGGGGGGCGACTCAAGAGACCCAGTACTTC
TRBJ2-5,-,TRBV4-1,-,CASSMGQPSQETQYF,TGCGCCAGCAGCATGGGGCAGCCTTCCCAAGAGACCCAGTACTTC
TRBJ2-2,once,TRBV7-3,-,CASSLSAARESGGELFF,TGTGCCAGCAGCTTATCAGCGGCCAGGGAAAGCGGCGGGGAGCTGTTTTTT
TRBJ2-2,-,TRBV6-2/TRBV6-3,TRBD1,CASSYRGQGAGRSTGELFF,TGTGCCAGCAGTTATAGGGGACAGGGGGCGGGACGAAGTACCGGGGAGCTGTTTTTT
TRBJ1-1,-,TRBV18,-,CASSPLQGTLDTEAFF,TGTGCCAGCTCACCATTGCAGGGGACACTGGACACTGAAGCTTTCTTT
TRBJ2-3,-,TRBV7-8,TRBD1,CASSISLRTGGSLDTQYF,TGTGCCAGCAGCATTAGCCTCAGGACAGGGGGCTCCCTAGATACGCAGTATTTT
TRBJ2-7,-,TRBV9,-,CASSVDLGPYEQYF,TGTGCCAGCAGCGTAGATCTGGGCCCCTACGAGCAGTACTTC
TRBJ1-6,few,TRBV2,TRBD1,CASREWDRVGSPLHF,TGTGCCAGCAGGGAATGGGACAGGGTAGGGTCACCCCTCCACTTT
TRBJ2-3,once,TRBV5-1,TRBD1,CASSWTGDRTDTQYF,TGCGCCAGCAGTTGGACAGGGGATCGCACAGATACGCAGTATTTT
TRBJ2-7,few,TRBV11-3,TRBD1,CASSGSTGGSDEQYF,TGTGCCAGCAGCGGCAGTACAGGGGGCAGCGACGAGCAGTACTTC
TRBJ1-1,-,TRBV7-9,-,CASSPSTGRGTEAFF,TGTGCCAGCAGCCCCTCGACGGGGAGGGGGACTGAAGCTTTCTTT
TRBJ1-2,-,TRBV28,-,CASSSLGLSSTAGYTF,TGTGCCAGCAGTTCCCTCGGCCTCTCTTCGACAGCTGGCTACACCTTC
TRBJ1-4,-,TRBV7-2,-,CASGGQGGEKLFF,TGTGCCAGCGGGGGGCAGGGTGGTGAAAAACTGTTTTTT
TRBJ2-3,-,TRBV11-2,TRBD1,CASSYRGSQFADTQYF,TGTGCCAGCAGTTACAGGGGATCCCAATTCGCAGATACGCAGTATTTT
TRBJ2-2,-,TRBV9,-,CASSVDGENTGELFF,TGTGCCAGCAGCGTAGACGGAGAGAACACCGGGGAGCTGTTTTTT
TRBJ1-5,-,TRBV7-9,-,CASSFASNQPQHF,TGTGCCAGCAGCTTCGCTTCTAATCAGCCCCAGCATTTT
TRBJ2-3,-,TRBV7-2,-,CASSLARLGGWGAYTDTQYF,TGTGCCAGCAGCTTAGCTCGCCTCGGGGGCTGGGGAGCGTACACAGATACGCAGTATTTT
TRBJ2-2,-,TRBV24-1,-,CATTGGRTGELFF,TGTGCCACCACTGGGGGCCGGACCGGGGAGCTGTTTTTT
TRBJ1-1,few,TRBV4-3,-,CASSQDYGRRNTEAFF,TGCGCCAGCAGCCAAGATTATGGCAGGAGAAACACTGAAGCTTTCTTT
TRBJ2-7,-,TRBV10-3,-,CAISAGGFYEQYF,TGTGCCATCAGTGCAGGAGGATTCTACGAGCAGTACTTC
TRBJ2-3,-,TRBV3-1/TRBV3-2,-,CASSLLGDGTDTQYF,TGTGCCAGCAGCCTTTTAGGAGACGGCACAGATACGCAGTATTTT
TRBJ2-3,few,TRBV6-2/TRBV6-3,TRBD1,CASSYDRVQDTQYF,TGTGCCAGCAGTTATGACAGGGTACAAGATACGCAGTATTTT
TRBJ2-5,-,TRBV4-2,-,CASSLRKGGETQYF,TGTGCCAGCAGCCTACGGAAAGGGGGAGAGACCCAGTACTTC
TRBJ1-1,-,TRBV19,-,CASSIAAVGAFF,TGTGCCAGTAGTATTGCGGCAGTTGGGGCTTTCTTT
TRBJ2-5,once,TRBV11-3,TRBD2,CASSPGLAGVRETQYF,TGTGCCAGCAGCCCTGGACTAGCGGGGGTCCGGGAGACCCAGTACTTC
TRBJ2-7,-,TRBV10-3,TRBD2,CAIRGTSGTITEQYF,TGTGCCATCAGAGGGACTAGCGGGACAATAACCGAGCAGTACTTC
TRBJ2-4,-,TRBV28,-,CASSSGGGANIQYF,TGTGCCAGCAGTTCCGGCGGCGGGGCAAACATTCAGTACTTC
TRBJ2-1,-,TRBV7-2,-,CASSLLKSSYNEQFF,TGTGCCAGCAGCTTACTCAAGAGCTCCTACAATGAGCAGTTCTTC
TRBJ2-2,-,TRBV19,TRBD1,CASSVDRGHANTGELFF,TGTGCCAGTAGTGTCGACAGGGGGCATGCGAACACCGGGGAGCTGTTTTTT
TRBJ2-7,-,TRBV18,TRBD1,CASSPGTGGDEQYF,TGTGCCAGCTCACCTGGGACAGGGGGTGACGAGCAGTACTTC
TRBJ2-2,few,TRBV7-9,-,CASSLDNTGELFF,TGTGCCAGCAGCTTAGATAACACCGGGGAGCTGTTTTTT
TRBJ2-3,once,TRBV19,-,CASTGRGRSDTQYF,TGTGCCAGTACGGGCAGGGGGAGGTCAGATACGCAGTATTTT
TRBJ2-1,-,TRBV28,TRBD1,CASRGQGADNYNEQFF,TGTGCCAGCAGGGGACAGGGGGCTGATAACTACAATGAGCAGTTCTTC
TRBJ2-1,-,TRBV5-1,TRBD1,CASSLGGQVTDEQFF,TGCGCCAGCAGCTTGGGGGGACAGGTTACGGATGAGCAGTTCTTC
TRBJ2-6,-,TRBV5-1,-,CASSFGEGGGANVLTF,TGCGCCAGCAGCTTTGGGGAAGGAGGCGGGGCCAACGTCCTGACTTTC
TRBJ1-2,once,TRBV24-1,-,CATSVGAHNGYTF,TGTGCCACCAGTGTGGGGGCCCACAATGGCTACACCTTC